Listed below are T cell receptor beta chains from one sample, sequenced in a study of regulatory T cells in long-lasting Graves disease. TCRdb reprocessed the multiplex PCR reads via MiXCR and lists one record per CDR3 protein. This sample has 500,000 to 800,000 distinct CDR3 sequences, with around 30% found just once. The specimen was peripheral blood mononuclear cells (PBMCs), collected when the disease was refractory, from a patient treated with antithyroid drugs. These receptors were collected from a female donor with Graves disease. Each CDR3 is given with its conserved first and last residue. D genes are given only for firm matches. Clone size is not always given. Where it is, it says once, few, many or a class for expanded clones.

>TRBV20-1|TRBD1|TRBJ1-1|-
TGCAATGCCAGCGGACAGGGAGAAGCTTTCTTT
CNASGQGEAFF
>TRBV20-1|TRBD2|TRBJ2-2|-
TGCAGTGCTAGGAGGAGCGGGAGGGCCGACGGGGAGCTGTTTTTT
CSARRSGRADGELFF
>TRBV28|-|TRBJ2-7|-
TGTGCCAGCAGTTTTAGGAGGATTGGCCACGAGCAGTACTTC
CASSFRRIGHEQYF
>TRBV30|-|TRBJ2-2|-
TGTGCCTGGGGGGGACTGCGATTGGGCACCGGGGAGCTGTTTTTT
CAWGGLRLGTGELFF
>TRBV20-1|-|TRBJ1-2|many
TGCAGTGCTAGAGTTGGAGGCAACTATGGCTACACCTTC
CSARVGGNYGYTF
>TRBV6-1|TRBD2|TRBJ2-2|-
TGTGCCAGCAGTCGACTCGGGGGGTCGAACACCGGGGAGCTGTTTTTT
CASSRLGGSNTGELFF
>TRBV2|-|TRBJ1-2|few
TGTGCCAGCAGTGGGCTTCGTTTGCGGGAGGGCTACACCTTC
CASSGLRLREGYTF
>TRBV30|TRBD1|TRBJ1-5|-
TGTGCCTGGGGACAGGGGGACTATCAGCCCCAGCATTTT
CAWGQGDYQPQHF
>TRBV19|TRBD1|TRBJ1-5|few
TGTGCCAGTAGTATCCTGCCGGGACAGGGTCATCAGCCCCAGCATTTT
CASSILPGQGHQPQHF
>TRBV11-2|TRBD1|TRBJ1-1|few
TGTGCCAGCAGCTTAGCGGGACAGGGGGCAGATAGCACTGAAGCTTTCTTT
CASSLAGQGADSTEAFF
>TRBV28|-|TRBJ1-1|few
TGTGTCAGCAGTGAAATCCCACTCAGGGGAAACACTGAAGCTTTCTTT
CVSSEIPLRGNTEAFF
>TRBV10-2|TRBD1|TRBJ1-1|few
TGCGCCACCTCACAAGGACAGGGCGCCTTAAGAACTGAAGCTTTCTTT
CATSQGQGALRTEAFF
>TRBV12-3/TRBV12-4|-|TRBJ1-5|-
TGTGCCAGCAGTACCCGGGGAAACCATAGATATAGCAATCAGCCCCAGCATTTT
CASSTRGNHRYSNQPQHF
>TRBV20-1|TRBD2|TRBJ2-7|-
TGCAGTGCTCATAGCGGGAACTCCTACGAGCAGTACTTC
CSAHSGNSYEQYF
>TRBV18|TRBD1|TRBJ1-1|-
TGTGCCAGCTCACCCTGGACAGGAGTTATGAACACTGAAGCTTTCTTT
CASSPWTGVMNTEAFF
>TRBV27|TRBD2|TRBJ2-7|few
TGTGCCAGCAGTTTGTCGACTAGCGGATACGAGCAGTACTTC
CASSLSTSGYEQYF
>TRBV25-1|-|TRBJ1-2|-
TGTGCCAGCGTTCCGAACCATGGCTATGGCTACACCTTC
CASVPNHGYGYTF
>TRBV29-1|TRBD1|TRBJ1-2|-
TGCAGCTCCTGGGACAGGGTTGAGTATGGCTACACCTTC
CSSWDRVEYGYTF
>TRBV20-1|TRBD1|TRBJ1-1|few
TGCAGTGCCCCGGGACAGGGGTTCACTGAAGCTTTCTTT
CSAPGQGFTEAFF
>TRBV6-2/TRBV6-3|-|TRBJ2-7|few
TGTGCCAGCAGTTACACCTCCGTTGGCTACGAGCAGTACTTC
CASSYTSVGYEQYF
>TRBV10-1|TRBD2|TRBJ2-2|-
TGCGCCAGCAGTTCGACTAGCGGGGAAACGAACACCGGGGAGCTGTTTTTT
CASSSTSGETNTGELFF
>TRBV20-1|-|TRBJ1-1|-
TGCAGCGCCACCCGGGGGATTGAAGCTTTCTTT
CSATRGIEAFF
>TRBV19|-|TRBJ1-1|-
TGTGCCAGTAGTATCGGGACTCTTGGAACTGAAGCTTTCTTT
CASSIGTLGTEAFF
>TRBV27|-|TRBJ2-1|-
TGTGCCAGCAGTCTGGCGAGGTCCCTGGCCCTCAATGAGCAGTTCTTC
CASSLARSLALNEQFF
>TRBV12-3/TRBV12-4|-|TRBJ1-5|many
TGTGCCAGCAGTTTGAAGGGTGGTAGGCAGCCCCAGCATTTT
CASSLKGGRQPQHF
>TRBV9|-|TRBJ2-2|-
TGTGCCAGCAGCGTAGGGCCAGGCCTGTCGGCCACCGGGGAGCTGTTTTTT
CASSVGPGLSATGELFF
>TRBV30|-|TRBJ1-1|few
TGTGCCTGGAGTGTATTAGTTAACACTGAAGCTTTCTTT
CAWSVLVNTEAFF
>TRBV28|TRBD1|TRBJ1-6|-
TGTGCCAGCAGTTCCGGGACAGTTACTTCACCCCTCCACTTT
CASSSGTVTSPLHF
>TRBV20-1|-|TRBJ1-2|few
TGCAGTGCTAGAGCTCGAGGGGACTATGGCTACACCTTC
CSARARGDYGYTF
>TRBV12-3/TRBV12-4|-|TRBJ2-7|many
TGTGCCAGCAGTTTAGATCGAACTAGCCAGTACTTC
CASSLDRTSQYF
>TRBV29-1|-|TRBJ2-3|-
TGCAGCGTTGAAACCCCCCGTTGGAGAACTAGCACAGATACGCAGTATTTT
CSVETPRWRTSTDTQYF
>TRBV20-1|TRBD2|TRBJ2-2|few
TGCAGTGTTGCGGGAGAGAGCGGGGAGCTGTTTTTT
CSVAGESGELFF
>TRBV6-1|-|TRBJ1-2|-
TGTGCCAGCACCCCCCCGGCAGATGGCTACACCTTC
CASTPPADGYTF
>TRBV6-1|TRBD2|TRBJ2-1|-
TGTGCCAGCAGCCCCCTAGCGGGAGGGCAGGTCTTTGAGCAGTTCTTC
CASSPLAGGQVFEQFF
>TRBV30|TRBD1|TRBJ1-2|-
TGTGGACAAAGGACAGGGCCTTTAAATGGCTACACCTTC
CGQRTGPLNGYTF
>TRBV19|-|TRBJ1-1|-
TGTGCCAGTGATCCGGGGAGAAACACTGAAGCTTTCTTT
CASDPGRNTEAFF
>TRBV20-1|-|TRBJ2-5|many
TGCAGTGCTTACAGGGCACGGTGGGAGACCCAGTACTTC
CSAYRARWETQYF
>TRBV29-1|-|TRBJ1-2|-
TGCAGCGCTGAGGGCCGGGTGGGGTATGGCTACACCTTC
CSAEGRVGYGYTF
>TRBV5-8|TRBD1|TRBJ1-5|few
TGTGCCAGCGCAACAGGGGGTATTAGCAATCAGCCCCAGCATTTT
CASATGGISNQPQHF
>TRBV7-9|-|TRBJ1-5|-
TGTGCCAGCAGCTGGGACGGAGATCAGCCCCAGCATTTT
CASSWDGDQPQHF
>TRBV3-1|-|TRBJ1-1|-
TGTGCCAGCAGCCCCCGAGCCGCTTTGAACACTGAAGCTTTCTTT
CASSPRAALNTEAFF
>TRBV19|TRBD2|TRBJ2-7|few
TGTGCCAGTAGTATAACCGGGACTAGCTACGAGCAGTACTTC
CASSITGTSYEQYF
>TRBV30|-|TRBJ2-2|-
TGTGCCTGGAGTAGGGACTGGGGCGCCGGGGAGCTGTTTTTT
CAWSRDWGAGELFF
>TRBV20-1|TRBD2|TRBJ2-7|few
TGCAGTGCCCCGAGACCGCTAGCGGGAAGATACGAGCAGTACTTC
CSAPRPLAGRYEQYF
>TRBV10-1|-|TRBJ1-2|few
TGCGCCAGCAGTGAGTCGATGGACAGCGACGTTCATGGCTACACCTTC
CASSESMDSDVHGYTF
>TRBV15|-|TRBJ2-7|once
TGTGCCACCAGCAGAGAGACAGGAAGATACGAGCAGTACTTC
CATSRETGRYEQYF
>TRBV11-2|-|TRBJ1-2|-
TGTGCCAGCAGCTTAGTCGGACCCGGAAATGGCTACACCTTC
CASSLVGPGNGYTF
>TRBV29-1|-|TRBJ1-2|few
TGCAGCGTTGAGGGTGCAGGCGAAGAGTTCTATGGCTACACCTTC
CSVEGAGEEFYGYTF